Listed here are 24 T cell receptor beta chains from one sample, sequenced in a study of T cells in Graves' hyperthyroidism and ophthalmopathy. Authors of the study amplified TCR beta CDR3 regions from RNA transcripts. HTBI primers were used for first-round RT-PCR of the TCR CDR3. TCRdb re-analysed the multiplex PCR reads in MiXCR, keeping a single row per CDR3 protein. The sample lists under 350,000 distinct CDR3 sequences, around 15% occurring once. Sequenced input: blood. These receptors originate from a woman aged 40 to 50 with Graves' ophthalmopathy.

The chain joins TRBV5-5 to TRBJ2-7; TRBD1 matches at 8 bases. Germline trimming cut 4 bases from V and 3 bases from J; bases unmatched to any gene: 9. This CDR3 region has 15 residues. From germline, CDR1 is SGHKS and CDR2 YYEKEE (reference sequence). Here the CDR3 reads CASSPPTTGGYEQYF. As DNA, the CDR3 is TGTGCCAGCAGCCCCCCAACAACAGGGGGCTACGAGCAGTACTTC.

This chain connects TRBV28 to TRBJ2-3; 10 bases align to TRBD2. CDR1 is MDHEN, CDR2 SYDVKM, per germline. The CDR3 totals 17 residues. After removal of 1 base from V and 1 base from J, the junction contained 5 bases not matched to a gene. This chain's CDR3 is CASSLFHLAGGTDTQYF. CDR3 nucleotides: TGTGCCAGCAGTTTATTCCACCTAGCGGGAGGCACAGATACGCAGTATTTT.

J is TRBJ2-1 and V is TRBV4-1; 12 positions agree with TRBD2. The J segment lost 9 bases and the V segment lost 4 bases, leaving 10 bases of the junction unmatched. Germline CDR1 is MGHRA and CDR2 is YSYEKL. This CDR3 comprises 16 residues. The CDR3 reads CASSRLAGGPGSEQFF. CDR3 DNA sequence: TGCGCCAGCAGCCGGCTAGCGGGGGGGCCTGGCAGTGAGCAGTTCTTC.

This clonotype showed up many times. For the CDR3, the DNA is TGTGCCATCAGTGAGCCAAGCGGGGGAGGTACCGGGGAGCTGTTTTTT. This codes for CAISEPSGGGTGELFF. The V call is TRBV10-3, the J call TRBJ2-2; 8 nucleotides agree with TRBD2. After removal of 2 bases from V and 5 bases from J, the junction contained 7 bases not matched to a gene. Per germline, CDR1 ENHRY and CDR2 SYGVKD. The CDR3 has 16 amino acids.

In DNA form, the CDR3 reads TGTGCCAGCAGCCTCACGTCCGGGACAGGGTTGGAGACCCAGTACTTC. Translated, it gives CASSLTSGTGLETQYF. The V gene is TRBV2, the J gene TRBJ2-5, with 9 bases that match TRBD1. The CDR3 runs 16 residues. Per germline, CDR1 SNHLY and CDR2 FYNNEI. With 6 bases clipped from V and 5 bases from J, the junction kept 13 bases outside the gene matches.

This clonotype showed up just a few times. One base away lies a much larger clone, so this may be a sequencing read error. The chain uses TRBV13 and TRBJ1-2; D gene uncertain. The V gene's germline CDR1 is PRHDT and CDR2 FYEKMQ (reference sequence). V was shortened by 5 bases and J by 2 bases, with 9 bases between the two germline ends. The length of the CDR3 is 13 residues. Here the CDR3 reads CASSQDGNYGYTF. CDR3 nucleotides: TGTGCCAGCAGCCAGGACGGGAACTATGGCTACACCTTC.

This clonotype was recorded many times. This chain links TRBV20-1 with TRBJ2-1, with 7 bases lining up with TRBD2. V trimming: 1 base; J trimming: 2 bases; junction bases outside the gene matches: 2. The CDR3 spans 14 residues. CDR1 DFQATT and CDR2 SNEGSKA come from the germline V gene (reference sequence). The CDR3 sequence: CSARGGSAYNEQFF. The DNA of the CDR3 is TGCAGTGCTAGAGGCGGGAGCGCCTACAATGAGCAGTTCTTC.

This clonotype was observed many times. The chain combines TRBV6-1 with TRBJ2-5; tentative D call: TRBD2 (6 bases). Looked up from germline, CDR1 is MNHNS and CDR2 is SASEGT. V was cut by 0 bases and J by 7 bases, with 15 bases left in between. This CDR3 spans 15 amino acids. DNA for the CDR3: TGTGCCAGCAGTGAAGCGGCGGAGGGGCCAAGGACCCAGTACTTC. This encodes CASSEAAEGPRTQYF.

This clonotype was picked up many times. The V and J genes are TRBV3-1 and TRBJ1-2; D is ambiguous. The CDR3 totals 13 residues. The V gene lost 0 bases and the J gene lost 12 bases, with 14 bases spanning the gap. CDR1 and CDR2 from the germline V gene are LGHDT and YNNKEL (reference sequence). In nucleotides, the CDR3 is TGTGCCAGCAGCCAAGATTCGAGAAAAGGGCACACCTTC. It yields the protein CASSQDSRKGHTF.

This clonotype was recorded at least ten times. The CDR3 coding sequence is TGTGCCAGCAGTGAACTGGACGGTTCAGGAAGCTACACCTTC. The encoded protein is CASSELDGSGSYTF. The chain employs TRBV2 and TRBJ1-2; D uncertain. This CDR3 spans 14 amino acids. Per the germline V gene, CDR1 is SNHLY and CDR2 is FYNNEI. V lost 2 bases, J lost 9 bases, and 16 bases lay in between.

This clonotype has ten or more counts. The CDR3 protein is CASSLLSVLDRGRHTEAFF. CDR3 nucleotides: TGTGCCAGCAGCTTATTATCCGTCCTGGACAGGGGGCGGCACACTGAAGCTTTCTTT. This sequence joins TRBV7-8 and TRBJ1-1, with TRBD1 matching 11 bases. The CDR3 covers 19 residues. V was pared by 2 bases and J by 3 bases, with 14 bases of the junction left unmatched. Germline V gene lookup returns CDR1 SGHVS and CDR2 FQNEAQ.

The chain carries TRBV12-3 or TRBV12-4 and TRBJ2-6; possibly TRBD2 for D (5 bases). CDR3 length: 15 amino acids. With 7 bases removed from V and 2 bases from J, the gap between germline ends came to 12 bases. The CDR3, as DNA: TGTGCCAGCAAGGGCGCGGAGGCTGGGGCCAACGTCCTGACTTTC. It specifies CASKGAEAGANVLTF.

Ten or more counts support this clonotype. The chain is built from TRBV7-9 and TRBJ2-7, with 8 bases lining up with TRBD1. Germline-derived CDR1 and CDR2 are SEHNR and FQNEAQ (reference sequence). This CDR3 has 14 residues. The ends lost 5 bases at V and 6 bases at J; junction bases unmatched: 9. In DNA, the CDR3 is TGTGCCAGCAGCGCAACCGGGACAGGAGGCGAGCAGTACTTC. Translated, it gives CASSATGTGGEQYF.

The V and J genes are TRBV12-3 or TRBV12-4 and TRBJ2-1; the match to TRBD1 covers 9 bases. This CDR3 is built from 14 residues. The junction had 5 bases not matched to a gene; V was cut back by 6 bases and J by 5 bases. The CDR3 coding sequence is TGTGCCAGCAGCCAGGGACAGGGAGACAATGAGCAGTTCTTC. Translated, it gives CASSQGQGDNEQFF.

A remark on this clonotype: A much more abundant neighbour one base away suggests this may be a read error. V gene TRBV28 combines with J gene TRBJ1-1; D gene unclear. Germline V gene data show CDR1 as MDHEN and CDR2 as SYDVKM. With 2 bases removed from V and 10 bases from J, the gap between germline ends came to 20 bases. The CDR3 is made up of 15 amino acids. DNA for the CDR3: TGTGCCAGCAGTTTACCCGCAGGAAGAGCCTCTGTAGCTTTCTTT. As protein: CASSLPAGRASVAFF.

The sample holds many counts of this clonotype. Written as DNA, the CDR3 is TGTGCCAGCAGCTTAGTCGACGGAGCGGATGGCTACACCTTC. This gives the protein CASSLVDGADGYTF. The V call is TRBV11-3, the J call TRBJ1-2; D is unclear. V lost 1 base and J lost 6, with 12 bases in between. This CDR3 comprises 14 residues. Per germline, CDR1 SGHNT and CDR2 YENEEA.

The CDR3 region is CSARDPGAASGYEQYF. CDR3 sequence (DNA): TGCAGTGCTAGAGATCCTGGGGCGGCTAGCGGATACGAGCAGTACTTC. The V gene is TRBV20-1, the J gene TRBJ2-7, with 7 bases fitting TRBD2. The CDR3 spans 16 residues. Germline values: CDR1 DFQATT, CDR2 SNEGSKA (reference sequence). The J segment lost 4 bases and the V segment lost 0 bases, leaving 12 bases of the junction unmatched.

About this clonotype itself: Possible read error: a much larger clone is one base away. This sequence joins TRBV7-9 and TRBJ1-1, with D unresolved. The CDR3 consists of 13 residues. In germline, CDR1 is SEHNR, CDR2 FQNEAQ (reference sequence). This CDR3 is CAGSIELNTEAFF. The CDR3 nucleotides read TGTGCCGGCAGCATAGAGCTGAACACTGAAGCTTTCTTT.

This chain connects TRBV6-1 to TRBJ1-1, with TRBD1 matching over 8 bases. Per germline, CDR1 MNHNS and CDR2 SASEGT. The CDR3 runs to 17 residues. J gave up 1 base and V 6 bases, and 13 bases lay outside the gene matches. This CDR3 is CASRPPLQGAWNTEAFF. The DNA of the CDR3 is TGTGCCAGCAGACCCCCTCTCCAGGGGGCTTGGAACACTGAAGCTTTCTTT.

This clonotype was counted ten times or more. The chain employs TRBV11-3 and TRBJ2-3, with TRBD2 matching 9 bases. CDR3 length equals 15 residues. The trim removed 4 bases at V and 3 bases at J, leaving 5 bases unmatched. Germline V gene sequence: CDR1 SGHNT, CDR2 YENEEA. The CDR3 DNA follows: TGTGCCAGCAGCTCCAGACTAGCGGAGACAGATACGCAGTATTTT. It is translated as CASSSRLAETDTQYF. The whole variable domain, remainder taken from reference TRBV11-3 and TRBJ2-3, is EAGVVQSPRYKIIEKKQPVAFWCNPISGHNTLYWYLQNLGQGPELLIRYENEEAVDDSQLPKDRFSAERLKGVDSTLKIQPAELGDSAVYLCASSSRLAETDTQYFGPGTRLTVL.

This clonotype appeared a few times. J is TRBJ1-1 and V is TRBV5-1, with 11 bases aligning to TRBD1. Unmatched junction bases numbered 5, after V lost 4 bases and J lost 0 bases. CDR1 SGHRS and CDR2 YFSETQ come from the germline V gene. CDR3 size: 16 residues. The CDR3 DNA follows: TGCGCCAGCAGCAACGGACAGGGGGCTATGAACACTGAAGCTTTCTTT. It translates to CASSNGQGAMNTEAFF.

This clonotype appeared many times. The chain combines TRBV12-3 or TRBV12-4 with TRBJ2-7, with 7 bases matching TRBD1. The CDR3 is made up of 14 amino acids. V gave up 7 bases and J gave up 3 bases; unmatched junction bases: 9. The CDR3 protein is CASTSRDSFYEQYF. The CDR3 DNA is TGTGCCAGCACCTCTCGGGACAGTTTCTACGAGCAGTACTTC.

This clonotype showed up many times. This sequence joins TRBV6-1 and TRBJ1-5; the D gene is possibly TRBD1 (5 bases). With 6 bases removed from V and 4 bases from J, the gap between germline ends came to 10 bases. The CDR3 length is 13 residues. In germline, CDR1 is MNHNS, CDR2 SASEGT. The CDR3 region has the DNA TGTGCCAGCAGAGACAGATTAAATCAGCCCCAGCATTTT. Encoded protein: CASRDRLNQPQHF.

This clonotype was recorded at least ten times. CDR3 in amino acids: CASSYGLRGGLDGYTF. CDR3 coding DNA: TGTGCCAGCAGTTACGGCCTCAGAGGGGGTTTGGATGGCTACACCTTC. J is TRBJ1-2 and V is TRBV6-6; weak D call: TRBD1 (6 bases). Germline CDR1 MNHNY, CDR2 SVGAGI (reference sequence). The CDR3 is 16 residues long. The germline V and J ends were trimmed by 2 bases and 6 bases, with 19 bases remaining between them.